This is a list of T cell receptor beta chains from one sample in a study of beta chain features in type 1 diabetes. Data came from immunoSEQ multiplex PCR; TCRdb stores just in-frame clones and leaves some out. The repertoire has 810,000 or so clones, about 17% of them found once; the top ten carry 0.023%. The specimen sequenced was naive CD4+ T cells from blood. The receptors come from a woman between 18 and 29 years old in good health. The CDR3 runs from the conserved cysteine through the conserved F or W.

V: TRBV7-2; CDR3: CASSLRLAGSSYNEQFF
V: TRBV5-1; CDR3: CASSLVPQSTDTQYF
V: TRBV4-2; CDR3: CASSQDLSGWGETQYF
V: TRBV4-2; CDR3: CASQLAGDIYNEQFF
V: TRBV5-1; CDR3: CASSLGDRVDQPQHF
V: TRBV10-3; CDR3: CASSGQGSDKPQHF
V: TRBV7-2; CDR3: CASSPGSVVYNEQFF
V: TRBV19; CDR3: CASAETSDTQYF
V: TRBV7-3; CDR3: CASRGQGGIWETQYF
V: TRBV7-8; CDR3: CASSLGAGVSVSEQFF
V: TRBV7-2; CDR3: CASSLWTSSNNEQFF
V: TRBV9; CDR3: CASSVARFTETQYF
V: TRBV18; CDR3: CASSPAGGLSGANVLTF
V: TRBV18; CDR3: CASSPPGQNSYEQYF
V: TRBV28; CDR3: CASRKTGGGNQPQHF
V: TRBV7-9; CDR3: CASSQGSGTDTQYF
V: TRBV5-4; CDR3: CASSLTGLASGELFF
V: TRBV18; CDR3: CASSPPLSGSGDTQYF
V: TRBV28; CDR3: CASTKTVSEAFF
V: TRBV2; CDR3: CASSEALPREQLDQYF
V: TRBV7-2; CDR3: CASSFGTGGEQYF
V: TRBV29-1; CDR3: CSVDGGLAGYTF
V: TRBV10-3; CDR3: CAISETSSSADTQYF
V: TRBV28; CDR3: CASSSGGWDTEAFF
V: TRBV10-3; CDR3: CAIRASGSIWSGDTQYF
V: TRBV4-3; CDR3: CASTPGYQETQYF
V: TRBV20-1; CDR3: CSASGQHF
V: TRBV9; CDR3: CASSVVRDDTDTQYF
V: TRBV21-1; CDR3: CASSKVESTGELFF
V: TRBV15; CDR3: CATRTGNEQYF
V: TRBV7-8; CDR3: CASSLGQRPGDEQFF
V: TRBV28; CDR3: CASFYTMNTEAFF
V: TRBV5-1; CDR3: CASSFELYTEAFF
V: TRBV15; CDR3: CATSRGRGNTEAFF
V: TRBV4-3; CDR3: CASSSQGWGNTEAFF
V: TRBV10-3; CDR3: CAIAPEVNQPQHF
V: TRBV7-9; CDR3: CASSSGQGSTEAFF
V: TRBV4-1; CDR3: CASSQGGRQPQHF
V: TRBV19; CDR3: CASSIAQRQGAGYYGYTF
V: TRBV7-9; CDR3: CASSFSGNLYNEQFF
V: TRBV4-1; CDR3: CASRGVGKTEAFF
V: TRBV27; CDR3: CASSLREQETQYF
V: TRBV19; CDR3: CASSIGRTDNQPQHF
V: TRBV9; CDR3: CASSVVGKNTGELFF
V: TRBV2; CDR3: CASSTGPGGEKLFF
V: TRBV15; CDR3: CATSRGPPKGGETQYF